The 25 T cell receptor beta chains in this list originate from one sample, sequenced in a study of blood T cell repertoires in COVID-19. This table comes from immunoSEQ multiplex PCR, and its TCRdb copy is limited to in-frame clones, with some not included. The repertoire holds some 120,000 clones, with under 95% as singletons. The sequencing sample was made of peripheral blood. These receptors were obtained from a man over 45 with active COVID-19.

The chain uses TRBV3-1 (or the pseudogene TRBV3-2) and TRBJ2-1; 7 bases are shared with TRBD2. V dropped 1 base and J dropped 4; count of bases not matched to a gene: 7. Germline values: CDR1 LGHDT, CDR2 YNNKEL (reference sequence). This CDR3 is 16 amino acids long. The DNA of the CDR3 is TGTGCCAGCAGCCAAGTGGGACGGGGGGTTTACAATGAGCAGTTCTTC. Protein product: CASSQVGRGVYNEQFF.

The chain carries TRBV18 and TRBJ2-3, with TRBD1 matching 7 bases. J was trimmed by 0 bases and V by 3 bases; bases with no gene match: 3. The CDR3 contains 15 residues. Germline values: CDR1 KGHSH, CDR2 LQKENI. This CDR3 is CASSPRQGSTDTQYF. The DNA of the CDR3 is TGTGCCAGCTCACCCAGACAGGGTAGCACAGATACGCAGTATTTT.

The J gene is TRBJ2-1, the V gene TRBV5-1; 16 bases align to TRBD2. CDR1 SGHRS and CDR2 YFSETQ come from the germline V gene. CDR3 length: 16 amino acids. V shed 4 bases and J 7 bases; nucleotides not matched to a gene: 5. In nucleotides, the CDR3 is TGCGCCAGCAGCCCTGGGACTAGCGGGGGGGTTAATGAGCAGTTCTTC. It translates to CASSPGTSGGVNEQFF. Full variable domain (rest looked up from reference TRBV5-1 and TRBJ2-1): KAGVTQTPRYLIKTRGQQVTLSCSPISGHRSVSWYQQTPGQGLQFLFEYFSETQRNKGNFPGRFSGRQFSNSRSEMNVSTLELGDSALYLCASSPGTSGGVNEQFFGPGTRLTVL.

V is TRBV6-2 or TRBV6-3 and J is TRBJ2-2; D is possibly TRBD1 (6 bases). Trimming removed 2 bases from V and 0 bases from J, with 13 bases in between. CDR1 and CDR2 from the germline V gene are MNHEY and SVGEGT. The CDR3 is 17 residues long. The CDR3 spells CASSYLNRVSNTGELFF. Here the CDR3 DNA reads TGTGCCAGCAGTTACCTAAACAGGGTGTCGAACACCGGGGAGCTGTTTTTT.

J is TRBJ2-7 and V is TRBV27, with D possibly matching TRBD1 (5 bases). The CDR3 length is 14 residues. Trimming cost V 5 bases and J 0 bases, with 11 bases left between them. The germline CDR1 and CDR2 sequences are MNHEY and SMNVEV (reference sequence). In DNA form, the CDR3 reads TGTGCCAGCAGTATGACAGCAATCTCCTACGAGCAGTACTTC. Its translation is CASSMTAISYEQYF.

The chain has TRBV5-5 and TRBJ1-4, with TRBD1 as a possible D gene (5 bases). The CDR3 runs to 16 residues. V lost 2 bases to trimming and J lost 0 bases, with 11 bases between them. Germline lookup yields CDR1 SGHKS and CDR2 YYEKEE (reference sequence). The CDR3 sequence: CASSFLSTATNEKLFF. The CDR3 coding sequence is TGTGCCAGCAGCTTCCTGTCGACAGCAACTAATGAAAAACTGTTTTTT.

The gene calls are TRBV24-1 and TRBJ2-4; D is undetermined. Trimming stripped 8 bases from V and 2 bases from J, with 12 bases between. The CDR3 contains 14 residues. Per the germline V gene, CDR1 is KGHDR and CDR2 is SFDVKD. CDR3 sequence: CATIPCLTKNIQYF. For the CDR3, the DNA is TGTGCCACCATCCCCTGTCTAACCAAAAACATTCAGTACTTC.

DNA of the CDR3: TGTGCCAGCATCGAGCGGGTCTCCTACAATGAGCAGTTCTTC. It translates to CASIERVSYNEQFF. This rearrangement joins TRBV6-5 to TRBJ2-1; a weak D match, TRBD2 (6 bases). Germline CDR1 is MNHEY and CDR2 is SVGAGI. V gave up 7 bases and J gave up 0 bases, with 10 bases separating them. The CDR3 contains 14 residues.

The V and J genes are TRBV18 and TRBJ2-5; weak D call: TRBD1 (5 bases). Germline CDR1 is KGHSH and CDR2 is LQKENI. Trimming took 2 bases from V and 1 from J, leaving 8 bases between them. CDR3 length: 14 amino acids. For the CDR3, the DNA is TGTGCCAGCTCACCAAGACAGCTCCAAGAGACCCAGTACTTC. This translates into CASSPRQLQETQYF.

This rearrangement joins TRBV6-5 to TRBJ2-5, with D uncertain. Trimming took off 5 bases at V and 0 bases at J, with 4 bases between the two ends. This CDR3 is built from 12 residues. Germline CDR1 reads MNHEY; CDR2 reads SVGAGI. The CDR3 here is CASSNNQETQYF. CDR3 DNA: TGTGCCAGCAGTAACAACCAAGAGACCCAGTACTTC.

About this clone itself: It may be a read error: a sequence one base away is much more abundant. Other DNA sequences in this sample translate to the same CDR3. The genes are TRBV12-3 or TRBV12-4 and TRBJ2-2; D is undetermined. V shed 3 bases and J shed 8 bases, with 7 bases lying between them. The CDR3 runs to 12 residues. CDR3 coding DNA: TGTGCCAGCAGTTTTTATCCTGGGGAGCTGTTTTTT. It yields the protein CASSFYPGELFF.

This chain joins TRBV6-1 and TRBJ2-7, with D perhaps matching TRBD1 (6 bases). The CDR3 is made up of 14 amino acids. V gave up 3 bases and J gave up 3 bases, with 12 bases separating them. The germline V gene encodes CDR1 MNHNS and CDR2 SASEGT. CDR3 in amino acids: CASSEGAGHYEQYV. CDR3 coding DNA: TGTGCCAGCAGTGAGGGGGCAGGTCACTACGAGCAGTACGTC.

The V call is TRBV7-8, the J call TRBJ1-1; weak D call: TRBD1 (6 bases). CDR1 is SGHVS and CDR2 is FQNEAQ in the germline V gene. Trimming took 3 bases from V and 4 from J, leaving 21 bases between them. This CDR3 has 17 residues. The chain's CDR3 is CASSLVSGRKGGTEAFF. The CDR3 nucleotides read TGTGCCAGCAGCTTGGTTTCAGGGCGAAAAGGGGGCACTGAAGCTTTCTTT.

The gene calls are TRBV5-1 and TRBJ1-2; D perhaps matches TRBD1 (5 bases). In germline, CDR1 is SGHRS, CDR2 YFSETQ. Trimming cost V 5 bases and J 3 bases, with 17 bases left between them. CDR3 length: 15 residues. CDR3 sequence reads: CASRAGVPGDYGYTF. The CDR3 region has the DNA TGCGCCAGCAGGGCGGGAGTTCCGGGGGACTATGGCTACACCTTC.

The chain carries TRBV6-5 and TRBJ2-7; TRBD2 matches 12 bases. CDR1 is MNHEY, CDR2 SVGAGI, per germline. Unmatched junction bases numbered 8, after V lost 5 bases and J lost 6 bases. The CDR3 spans 15 residues. CDR3 DNA: TGTGCCAGCAGTACTACTAGCGGGGGGATGGGCGAGCAGTACTTC. Its translation is CASSTTSGGMGEQYF.

This chain uses TRBV6-2 or TRBV6-3 with TRBJ1-5; 9 bases fit TRBD1. This CDR3 region has 15 residues. The germline V gene has CDR1 MNHEY and CDR2 SVGEGT. With 4 bases clipped from V and 2 bases from J, the junction kept 3 bases outside the gene matches. Here the CDR3 reads CASSSWTGGNQPQHF. The CDR3 DNA follows: TGTGCCAGCAGTTCCTGGACAGGGGGCAATCAGCCCCAGCATTTT.

The chain combines TRBV27 with TRBJ2-7, with 8 bases aligning to TRBD2. The J call is doubtful: the DNA matches TRBJ2-1 better. The CDR3 covers 16 residues. CDR1 is MNHEY and CDR2 is SMNVEV in the germline V gene (reference sequence). As DNA, the CDR3 is TGTGCCAGCAGCCCCCTCTCTGCGGGAGGCCTGGGGGAGCAGTTCTTC. This sequence encodes CASSPLSAGGLGEQFF.

This clone was detected once. The chain is built from TRBV7-2 and TRBJ2-5, with D possibly being TRBD2 (6 bases). Trimming took off 0 bases at V and 3 bases at J, with 8 bases between the two ends. Germline CDR1 reads SGHTA; CDR2 reads FQGNSA. The CDR3 runs to 14 residues. The CDR3: CASSLAGLKETQYF. The CDR3 DNA reads TGTGCCAGCAGCTTAGCGGGACTGAAAGAGACCCAGTACTTC.

The chain recombines TRBV7-7 with TRBJ2-1; weak D call: TRBD2 (7 bases). V shed 2 bases and J shed 6 bases, with 14 bases lying between them. CDR1 SSHAT and CDR2 FNYEAQ come from the germline V gene (reference sequence). This CDR3 contains 15 residues. This CDR3 reads CASSLFPGEGNEQFF. The CDR3 DNA sequence: TGTGCCAGCAGCTTATTTCCAGGGGAGGGCAATGAGCAGTTCTTC.

Concerning this clone: Other nucleotide sequences in the sample specify the same CDR3. The J gene is TRBJ1-1, the V gene TRBV11-2; 9 bases line up with TRBD1. The germline CDR1 and CDR2 sequences are SGHAT and FQNNGV. This CDR3 region has 14 residues. The V gene end was trimmed by 3 bases and the J gene end by 1 base; junction bases not matched to a gene: 0. The CDR3 DNA sequence: TGTGCCAGCAGCTTGGGACAGGGGAACACTGAAGCTTTCTTT. It encodes CASSLGQGNTEAFF.

This clone was seen just once. The rearrangement links TRBV11-2 to TRBJ2-7; 12 bases line up with TRBD1. CDR1 is SGHAT, CDR2 FQNNGV, per germline. The CDR3 length is 15 residues. V dropped 3 bases and J dropped 6; count of bases not matched to a gene: 6. Here the CDR3 reads CASSLGQGALVEQYV. For the CDR3, the DNA is TGTGCCAGCAGCTTGGGACAGGGGGCCTTGGTCGAGCAGTACGTC.

The chain carries TRBV7-2 and TRBJ2-5; 7 bases map to TRBD2. The CDR3 covers 16 residues. Germline V lookup: CDR1 SGHTA, CDR2 FQGNSA. The V segment lost 4 bases and the J segment 3 bases; nucleotides outside the gene matches: 11. The CDR3 spells CASSSAGGRIKETQYF. The CDR3 nucleotides are TGTGCCAGCAGCTCAGCCGGCGGGAGAATTAAAGAGACCCAGTACTTC.

This clone was picked up a small number of times. The chain joins TRBV11-2 to TRBJ2-7; D is unclear. V was pared by 5 bases and J by 6 bases, with 11 bases between. The V gene's germline CDR1 is SGHAT and CDR2 FQNNGV. This CDR3 has 12 residues. The CDR3 spells CASSQGVSEQYF. CDR3 coding DNA: TGTGCCAGCAGCCAAGGAGTGAGCGAGCAGTACTTC.

The chain has TRBV5-4 and TRBJ1-2; D gene uncertain. Germline V lookup: CDR1 SGHNT, CDR2 YYREEE (reference sequence). V lost 4 bases and J 8 bases, leaving 18 bases between the germline ends. This CDR3 comprises 14 residues. The CDR3 spells CASSQYAGFGGYTF. The CDR3 region has the DNA TGTGCCAGCAGCCAGTATGCGGGGTTCGGGGGCTACACCTTC.

V is TRBV12-3 or TRBV12-4 and J is TRBJ2-5; D is perhaps TRBD2 (6 bases). CDR3 size: 12 residues. The germline V and J ends were trimmed by 3 bases and 7 bases, with 9 bases remaining between them. CDR3 region: CASSFVGGTQYF. The CDR3 coding sequence is TGTGCCAGCAGTTTTGTGGGAGGGACCCAGTACTTC.